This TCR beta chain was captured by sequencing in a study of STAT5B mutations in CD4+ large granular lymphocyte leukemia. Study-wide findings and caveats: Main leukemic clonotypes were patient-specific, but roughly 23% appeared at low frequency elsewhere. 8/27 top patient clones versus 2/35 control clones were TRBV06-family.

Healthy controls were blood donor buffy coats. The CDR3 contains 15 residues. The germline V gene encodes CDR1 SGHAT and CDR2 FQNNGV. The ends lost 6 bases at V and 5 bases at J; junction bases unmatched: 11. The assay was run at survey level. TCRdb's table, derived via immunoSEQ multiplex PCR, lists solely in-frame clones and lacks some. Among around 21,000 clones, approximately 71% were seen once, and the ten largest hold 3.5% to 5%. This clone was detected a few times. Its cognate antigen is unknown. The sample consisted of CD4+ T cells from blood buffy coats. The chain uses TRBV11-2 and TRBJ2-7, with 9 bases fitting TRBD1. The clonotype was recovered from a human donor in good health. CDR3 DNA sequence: TGTGCCAGCAGAGGTGGTGGGACAGGGAGGCACGAGCAGTACTTC. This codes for CASRGGGTGRHEQYF.